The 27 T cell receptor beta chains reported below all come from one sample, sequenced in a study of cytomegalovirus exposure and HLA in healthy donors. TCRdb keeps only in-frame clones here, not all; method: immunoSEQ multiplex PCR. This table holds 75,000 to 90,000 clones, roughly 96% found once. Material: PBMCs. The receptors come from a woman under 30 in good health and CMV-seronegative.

CDR3 DNA: TGCGCCAGCAGCCCGGGACTAGCGGGGGAGGGCGAGCAGTTCTTC. Protein sequence: CASSPGLAGEGEQFF. The chain couples TRBV5-1 to TRBJ2-1; 14 nucleotides line up with TRBD2. Germline V gene sequence: CDR1 SGHRS, CDR2 YFSETQ. J was trimmed by 10 bases and V by 4 bases; bases with no gene match: 7. This CDR3 has 15 residues. The complete variable domain, with remaining parts taken from reference TRBV5-1 and TRBJ2-1, reads KAGVTQTPRYLIKTRGQQVTLSCSPISGHRSVSWYQQTPGQGLQFLFEYFSETQRNKGNFPGRFSGRQFSNSRSEMNVSTLELGDSALYLCASSPGLAGEGEQFFGPGTRLTVL.

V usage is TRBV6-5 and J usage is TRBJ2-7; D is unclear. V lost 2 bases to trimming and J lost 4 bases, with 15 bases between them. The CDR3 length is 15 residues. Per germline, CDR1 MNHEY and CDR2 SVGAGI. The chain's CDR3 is CASSYPSKLGYEQYF. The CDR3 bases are TGTGCCAGCAGTTACCCATCGAAGCTCGGGTACGAGCAGTACTTC.

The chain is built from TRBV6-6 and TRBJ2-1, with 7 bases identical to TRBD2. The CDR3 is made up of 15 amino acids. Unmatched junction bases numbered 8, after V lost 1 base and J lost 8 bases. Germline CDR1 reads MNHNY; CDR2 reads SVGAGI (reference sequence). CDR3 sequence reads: CASSYWLAEDHEQFF. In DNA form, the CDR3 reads TGTGCCAGCAGTTACTGGCTAGCGGAGGACCATGAGCAGTTCTTC.

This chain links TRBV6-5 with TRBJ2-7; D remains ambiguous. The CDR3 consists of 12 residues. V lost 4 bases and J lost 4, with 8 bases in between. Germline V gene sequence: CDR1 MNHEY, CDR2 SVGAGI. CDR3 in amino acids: CASSSEVYEQYF. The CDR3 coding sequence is TGTGCCAGCAGTTCCGAGGTTTACGAGCAGTACTTC.

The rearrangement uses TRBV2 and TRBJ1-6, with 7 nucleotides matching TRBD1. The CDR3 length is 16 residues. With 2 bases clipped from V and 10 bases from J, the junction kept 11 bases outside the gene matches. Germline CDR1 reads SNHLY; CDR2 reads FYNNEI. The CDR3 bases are TGTGCCAGCAGTGAACAAGGGGACAGACGTTGGTCACCCCTCCACTTT. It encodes CASSEQGDRRWSPLHF.

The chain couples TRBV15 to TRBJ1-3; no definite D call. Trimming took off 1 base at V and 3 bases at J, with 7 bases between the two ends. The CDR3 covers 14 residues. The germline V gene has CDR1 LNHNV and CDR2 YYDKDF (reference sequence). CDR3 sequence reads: CATSRVGNGNTIYF. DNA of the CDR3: TGTGCCACCAGCAGAGTCGGTAATGGAAACACCATATATTTT.

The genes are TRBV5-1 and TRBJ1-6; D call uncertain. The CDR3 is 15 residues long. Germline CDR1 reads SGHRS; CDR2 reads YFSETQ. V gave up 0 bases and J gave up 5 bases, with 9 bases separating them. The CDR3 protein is CASSLAGLDNSPLHF. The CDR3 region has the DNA TGCGCCAGCAGCTTGGCGGGGTTGGATAATTCACCCCTCCACTTT.

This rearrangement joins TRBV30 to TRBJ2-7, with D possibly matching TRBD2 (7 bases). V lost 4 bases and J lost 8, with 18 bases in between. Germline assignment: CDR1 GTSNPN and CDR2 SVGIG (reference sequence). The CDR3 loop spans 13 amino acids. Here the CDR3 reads CAWKNQGGGKQYF. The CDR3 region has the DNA TGTGCCTGGAAGAACCAGGGAGGGGGGAAGCAGTACTTC.

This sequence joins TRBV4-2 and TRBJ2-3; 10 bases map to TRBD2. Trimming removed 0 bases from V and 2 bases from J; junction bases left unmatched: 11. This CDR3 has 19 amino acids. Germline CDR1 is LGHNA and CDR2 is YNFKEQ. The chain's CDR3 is CASSQDWQAGGLLTDTQYF. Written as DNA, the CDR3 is TGTGCCAGCAGCCAAGATTGGCAAGCGGGAGGGCTTCTCACAGATACGCAGTATTTT.

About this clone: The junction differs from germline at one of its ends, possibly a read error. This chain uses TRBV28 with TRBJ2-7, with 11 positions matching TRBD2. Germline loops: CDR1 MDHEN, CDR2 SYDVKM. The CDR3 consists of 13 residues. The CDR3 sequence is CASSLSGLAGGWF. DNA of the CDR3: TGTGCCAGCAGTTTATCCGGACTAGCGGGCGGGTGGTTC.

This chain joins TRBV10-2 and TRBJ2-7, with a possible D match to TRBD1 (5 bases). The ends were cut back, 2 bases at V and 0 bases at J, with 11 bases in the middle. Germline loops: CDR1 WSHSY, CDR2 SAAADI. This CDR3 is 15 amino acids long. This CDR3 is CASSEGRASSYEQYF. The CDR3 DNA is TGCGCCAGCAGTGAGGGCAGGGCAAGCTCCTACGAGCAGTACTTC.

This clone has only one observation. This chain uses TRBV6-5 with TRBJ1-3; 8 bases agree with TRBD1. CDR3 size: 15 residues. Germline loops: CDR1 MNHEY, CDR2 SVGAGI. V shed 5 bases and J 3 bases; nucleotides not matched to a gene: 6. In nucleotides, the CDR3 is TGTGCCAGCAGTGCGGACAGGGAATATGGAAACACCATATATTTT. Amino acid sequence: CASSADREYGNTIYF.

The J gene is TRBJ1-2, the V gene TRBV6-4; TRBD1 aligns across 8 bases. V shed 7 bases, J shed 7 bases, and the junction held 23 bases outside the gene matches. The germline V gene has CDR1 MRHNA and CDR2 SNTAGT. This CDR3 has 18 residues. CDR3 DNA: TGTGCCAGCATCCCACATAATCCCGCAGGGGGCGCGTTAACTGGCTACACCTTC. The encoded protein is CASIPHNPAGGALTGYTF.

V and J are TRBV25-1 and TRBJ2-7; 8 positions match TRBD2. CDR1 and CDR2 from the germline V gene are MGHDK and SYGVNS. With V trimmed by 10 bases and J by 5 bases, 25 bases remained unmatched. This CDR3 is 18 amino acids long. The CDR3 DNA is TGTGCCACCTCGGGCGGGACACGATGGAGTAGCGGGATTGACGAGCAGTACTTC. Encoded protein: CATSGGTRWSSGIDEQYF.

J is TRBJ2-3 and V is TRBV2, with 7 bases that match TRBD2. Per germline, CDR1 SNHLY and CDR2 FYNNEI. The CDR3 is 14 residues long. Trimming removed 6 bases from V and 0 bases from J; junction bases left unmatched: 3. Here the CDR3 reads CASSAGLSTDTQYF. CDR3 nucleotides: TGTGCCAGCAGCGCGGGACTAAGCACAGATACGCAGTATTTT.

CDR3 bases: TGTGCCAGCAGTGAAGCGCCGGGGTCACCCGAAAAACTGTTTTTT. It is translated as CASSEAPGSPEKLFF. V gene TRBV6-1 combines with J gene TRBJ1-4; D not resolved. The germline V and J ends were trimmed by 0 bases and 8 bases, with 13 bases remaining between them. The CDR3 has 15 amino acids. Germline V gene lookup returns CDR1 MNHNS and CDR2 SASEGT.

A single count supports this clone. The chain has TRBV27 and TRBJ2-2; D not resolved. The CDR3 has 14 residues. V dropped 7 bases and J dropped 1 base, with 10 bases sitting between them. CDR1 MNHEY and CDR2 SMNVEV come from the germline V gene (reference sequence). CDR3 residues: CASTFGLNTGELFF. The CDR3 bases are TGTGCCAGCACATTCGGGTTGAACACCGGGGAGCTGTTTTTT.

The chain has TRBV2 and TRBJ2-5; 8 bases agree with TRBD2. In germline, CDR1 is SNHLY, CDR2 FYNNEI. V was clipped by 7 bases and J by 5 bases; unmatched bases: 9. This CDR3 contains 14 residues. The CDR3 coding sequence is TGTGCCAGCACCCAGAGCGGGAGTTGGGAGACCCAGTACTTC. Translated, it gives CASTQSGSWETQYF.

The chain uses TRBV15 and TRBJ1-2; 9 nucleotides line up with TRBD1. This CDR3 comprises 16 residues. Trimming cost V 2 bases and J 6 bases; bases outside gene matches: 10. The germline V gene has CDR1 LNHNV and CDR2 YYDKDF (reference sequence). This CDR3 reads CATSRSGTGTRNGYTF. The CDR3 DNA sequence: TGTGCCACCAGCAGATCCGGGACAGGGACGAGAAATGGCTACACCTTC.

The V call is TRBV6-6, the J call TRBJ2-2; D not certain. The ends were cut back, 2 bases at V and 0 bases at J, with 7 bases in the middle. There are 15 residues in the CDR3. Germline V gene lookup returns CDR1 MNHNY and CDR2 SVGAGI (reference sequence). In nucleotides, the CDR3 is TGTGCCAGCAGTTACGGGCTGGCGAACACCGGGGAGCTGTTTTTT. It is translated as CASSYGLANTGELFF.

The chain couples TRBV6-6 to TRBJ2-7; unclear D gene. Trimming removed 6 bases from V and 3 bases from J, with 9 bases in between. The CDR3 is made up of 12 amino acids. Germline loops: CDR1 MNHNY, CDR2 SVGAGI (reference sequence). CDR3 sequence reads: CASRLYSYEQYF. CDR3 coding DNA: TGTGCCAGCAGATTGTACAGCTACGAGCAGTACTTC.

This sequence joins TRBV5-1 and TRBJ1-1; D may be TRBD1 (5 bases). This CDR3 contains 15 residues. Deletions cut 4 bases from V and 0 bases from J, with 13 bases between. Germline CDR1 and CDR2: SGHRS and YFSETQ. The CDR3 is CASSPAGGMNTEAFF. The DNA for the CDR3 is TGCGCCAGCAGCCCGGCGGGGGGGATGAACACTGAAGCTTTCTTT. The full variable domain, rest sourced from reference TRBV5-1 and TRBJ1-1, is KAGVTQTPRYLIKTRGQQVTLSCSPISGHRSVSWYQQTPGQGLQFLFEYFSETQRNKGNFPGRFSGRQFSNSRSEMNVSTLELGDSALYLCASSPAGGMNTEAFFGQGTRLTVV.

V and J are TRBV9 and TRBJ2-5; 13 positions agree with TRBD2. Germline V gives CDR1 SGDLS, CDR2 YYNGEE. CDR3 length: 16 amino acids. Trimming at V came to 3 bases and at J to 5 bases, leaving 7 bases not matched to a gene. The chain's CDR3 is CASSGLGLAGAETQYF. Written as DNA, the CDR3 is TGTGCCAGCAGCGGCCTAGGACTAGCGGGAGCTGAGACCCAGTACTTC.

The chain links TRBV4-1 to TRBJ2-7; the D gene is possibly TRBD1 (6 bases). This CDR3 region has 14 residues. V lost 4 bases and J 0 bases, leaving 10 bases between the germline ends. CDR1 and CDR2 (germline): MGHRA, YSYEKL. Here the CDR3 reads CASSPGDGSYEQYF. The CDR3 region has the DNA TGCGCCAGCAGCCCAGGGGACGGCTCCTACGAGCAGTACTTC.

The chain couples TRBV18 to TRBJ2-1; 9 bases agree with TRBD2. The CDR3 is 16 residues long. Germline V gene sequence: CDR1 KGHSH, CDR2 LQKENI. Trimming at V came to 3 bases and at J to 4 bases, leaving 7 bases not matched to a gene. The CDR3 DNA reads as TGTGCCAGCTCACCCCAGGGACTAGCCGCTTACAATGAGCAGTTCTTC. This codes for CASSPQGLAAYNEQFF.

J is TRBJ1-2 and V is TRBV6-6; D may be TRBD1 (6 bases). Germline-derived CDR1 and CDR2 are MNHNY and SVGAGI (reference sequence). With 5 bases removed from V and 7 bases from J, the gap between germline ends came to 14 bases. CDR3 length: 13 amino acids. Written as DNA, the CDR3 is TGTGCCAGCAGTAAAGCAGGGGTTGGTGGCTACACCTTC. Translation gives CASSKAGVGGYTF.

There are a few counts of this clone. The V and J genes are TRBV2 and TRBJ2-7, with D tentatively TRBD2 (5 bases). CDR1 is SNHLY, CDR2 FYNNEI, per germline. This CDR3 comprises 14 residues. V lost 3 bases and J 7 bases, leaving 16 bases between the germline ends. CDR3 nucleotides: TGTGCCAGCAGTGATTCTAGCACCGACGGTGAGCAGTACTTC. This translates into CASSDSSTDGEQYF.